Included here is one T cell receptor beta chain sequence, with context. The antigen is undetermined. This record belongs to a study of T cell repertoires in cytomegalovirus infection. General study results and limits: CMV-specific TCR beta clonotypes restricted by HLA-C dominated the ex vivo response.

The CDR3 is made up of 19 amino acids. V lost 4 bases and J lost 0, with 22 bases in between. The germline V gene has CDR1 LGHDT and CDR2 YNNKEL (reference sequence). A single record per CDR3 protein comes from TCRdb applying MiXCR to the reads. Seen here are approximately 120,000 distinct CDR3 sequences, 25% to 35% observed once, and the top ten hold under 65%. This TCR was recovered from a human donor in good health (CMV status not recorded). Some clones in this sample may be carry-over from other donors' samples. This chain joins TRBV3-1 and TRBJ2-1; D unclear. The source was CD8+ T cells from cultured PBMCs, collected from culture after CMV antigen stimulation. CDR3 residues: CASSLPSTLGYSSYNEQFF. The CDR3 DNA follows: TGTGCCAGCAGCCTACCGTCTACGCTAGGGTATAGCTCCTACAATGAGCAGTTCTTC.